A single sample is the source of the 15 T cell receptor beta chains below, sequenced in a study of CD8 T cells in ankylosing spondylitis. Their target antigens are unknown. TCRdb itself ran the 5' RACE reads through MiXCR, one entry per CDR3 protein. The sample has approximately 540,000 distinct CDR3 sequences; 10% to 15% are singletons. Broader study findings: One TCR beta motif, made up of roughly 8 highly homologous variants, appeared characteristic of ankylosing spondylitis blood.

Sequencing used blood, either unsorted or a sorted T cell fraction (not recorded which). These receptors were collected from a male donor with ankylosing spondylitis.

This clonotype has a handful of counts. As DNA, the CDR3 is TGTGCCAGCAGTGAAGGGGAAATGCCGCAGTATTTT. This sequence encodes CASSEGEMPQYF. The chain is built from TRBV2 and TRBJ2-3; D uncertain. Trimming stripped 1 base from V and 10 bases from J, with 9 bases between. This CDR3 has 12 residues. Germline V gene data show CDR1 as SNHLY and CDR2 as FYNNEI.

This clonotype counts as medium-sized. The chain recombines TRBV28 with TRBJ2-2; 9 bases are a match to TRBD2. From germline, CDR1 is MDHEN and CDR2 SYDVKM. This CDR3 has 14 amino acids. V lost 8 bases to trimming and J lost 6 bases; unmatched junction nucleotides: 7. The CDR3 sequence is CASVRTSASGELFF. CDR3 bases: TGTGCCAGCGTTAGGACTAGCGCCTCCGGGGAGCTGTTTTTT.

The chain employs TRBV7-9 and TRBJ2-5; 8 bases are shared with TRBD1. The length of the CDR3 is 16 residues. V gave up 2 bases and J gave up 4 bases; unmatched junction bases: 9. The germline V gene has CDR1 SEHNR and CDR2 FQNEAQ (reference sequence). In nucleotides, the CDR3 is TGTGCCAGCAGCTTATTTGGGCAGGGGGCAAGAGAGACCCAGTACTTC. Translated, it gives CASSLFGQGARETQYF.

This chain uses TRBV27 with TRBJ2-2, with 7 bases lining up with TRBD2. V dropped 4 bases and J dropped 3; count of bases not matched to a gene: 5. CDR1 and CDR2 (germline): MNHEY, SMNVEV (reference sequence). The CDR3 contains 15 residues. The CDR3, as DNA: TGTGCCAGCAGTTCCCGCGGGAGTGACACCGGGGAGCTGTTTTTT. It encodes CASSSRGSDTGELFF.

This clonotype was recorded a few times. The gene calls are TRBV18 and TRBJ2-7, with D unresolved. The ends were cut back, 5 bases at V and 7 bases at J, with 15 bases in the middle. The CDR3 has 13 residues. Per germline, CDR1 KGHSH and CDR2 LQKENI. Here the CDR3 reads CASSTGPFLEQYV. CDR3 sequence (DNA): TGTGCCAGCTCAACCGGACCGTTCCTAGAGCAGTACGTC.

This clonotype was detected only a few times. The chain joins TRBV20-1 to TRBJ2-2; TRBD2 is a possible D gene (6 bases). Trimming pared 0 bases from V and 4 bases from J, leaving 24 bases between. Germline V CDR1 and CDR2: DFQATT, SNEGSKA (reference sequence). This CDR3 has 19 residues. In DNA form, the CDR3 reads TGCAGTGCTAGAGATCCGGGGGACGCGGCCCGCCAGTTCACCGGGGAGCTGTTTTTT. Translating it yields CSARDPGDAARQFTGELFF.

This clonotype occurred a few times. The chain is built from TRBV14 and TRBJ2-1, with D perhaps TRBD2 (5 bases). V was pared by 4 bases and J by 1 base, with 14 bases between. CDR3 length equals 16 residues. CDR1 and CDR2 from the germline V gene are SGHDN and FVKESK. CDR3: CASSPSRGRSYNEQFF. The CDR3 region has the DNA TGTGCCAGCAGCCCAAGTCGGGGTAGGTCCTACAATGAGCAGTTCTTC.

This clonotype was observed a handful of times. This chain links TRBV10-3 with TRBJ1-2; D gene ambiguous. Germline V gives CDR1 ENHRY, CDR2 SYGVKD. CDR3 size: 13 residues. Trimming removed 7 bases from V and 4 bases from J, with 13 bases in between. The chain's CDR3 is CAITSQVLYGYTF. CDR3 in DNA: TGTGCCATCACCTCACAAGTTCTCTATGGCTACACCTTC.

The chain couples TRBV5-4 to TRBJ1-1; weak D call: TRBD1 (5 bases). With 3 bases removed from V and 3 bases from J, the gap between germline ends came to 9 bases. Looked up from germline, CDR1 is SGHNT and CDR2 is YYREEE (reference sequence). The CDR3 loop spans 13 amino acids. This CDR3 reads CASSSWGYTEAFF. The CDR3 DNA reads TGTGCCAGCAGCTCCTGGGGCTACACTGAAGCTTTCTTT.

Remarks on this clonotype: This clone may be a read error of a much larger clone one base away. In nucleotides, the CDR3 is TGCAGTGCTAGGAACAGGGATCCTAATTCACCCCTCAACTTT. It codes for CSARNRDPNSPLNF. V and J are TRBV20-1 and TRBJ1-6; a weak D match, TRBD1 (6 bases). This CDR3 has 14 residues. Germline CDR1 reads DFQATT; CDR2 reads SNEGSKA (reference sequence).

DNA for the CDR3: TGTGCCAGCAGCCAAGCCAAGGGGGCCCACGAGCAGTACTTC. This sequence encodes CASSQAKGAHEQYF. The chain joins TRBV3-1 to TRBJ2-7; 7 bases agree with TRBD1. The germline gives CDR1 LGHDT, CDR2 YNNKEL (reference sequence). The V gene end was trimmed by 1 base and the J gene end by 5 bases; junction bases not matched to a gene: 5. The CDR3 covers 14 residues.

The rearrangement joins TRBV9 to TRBJ1-2; D not certain. CDR1 and CDR2 (germline): SGDLS, YYNGEE. V lost 7 bases to trimming and J lost 7 bases, with 17 bases between them. The CDR3 is 13 amino acids. The CDR3 sequence is CASSLSRDTGYTF. The CDR3 coding sequence is TGTGCCAGCTCCCTCTCGAGGGATACTGGCTACACCTTC.

The chain is built from TRBV7-8 and TRBJ2-1; 9 bases are shared with TRBD1. The germline V gene encodes CDR1 SGHVS and CDR2 FQNEAQ. V dropped 0 bases and J dropped 8; count of bases not matched to a gene: 2. The CDR3 runs to 14 residues. As DNA, the CDR3 is TGTGCCAGCAGCTTAGCCCGGACAGGGGATGAGCAGTTCTTC. Translated: CASSLARTGDEQFF.

The chain has TRBV27 and TRBJ1-6; 8 bases match TRBD1. V trimming: 5 bases; J trimming: 10 bases; junction bases outside the gene matches: 10. Germline V gene lookup returns CDR1 MNHEY and CDR2 SMNVEV (reference sequence). This CDR3 is 15 amino acids long. The CDR3 region is CASSLGQGAKSPLHF. DNA for the CDR3: TGTGCCAGCAGTCTGGGGCAGGGGGCGAAATCACCCCTCCACTTT.

The J gene is TRBJ2-5, the V gene TRBV20-1; 12 bases match TRBD2. Per the germline V gene, CDR1 is DFQATT and CDR2 is SNEGSKA (reference sequence). The junction had 8 bases not matched to a gene; V was cut back by 1 base and J by 5 bases. This CDR3 is 16 amino acids long. In DNA, the CDR3 is TGCAGTGCTAGAGTGACTAGCGGGGGACCTCGGGAGACCCAGTACTTC. Its translation is CSARVTSGGPRETQYF.